This T cell receptor (beta chain) was identified in a study of CD8+CD57+ T cells in acquired aplastic anemia. On the study more broadly: Sorted CD4+ and CD8+ cells gave an average of 3.2 ug of DNA. Mean read depth for CD4+ cells from healthy donors was roughly 10 million. Overall study findings and caveats: Significance was not reached for CD8+ Simpson's diversity between patients and controls. The study identified around 28 CD8+ CDR3 sequences shared by patients and controls.

In its sample, this clonotype was seen many times. Its antigen is currently unknown. The length of the CDR3 is 16 residues. The germline V and J ends were trimmed by 7 bases and 2 bases, with 20 bases remaining between them. TCR beta VDJ combinations and CDR3 sequences were profiled from genomic DNA. TCRdb reprocessed the reads with MiXCR, giving one entry per CDR3 protein. This table has roughly 420,000 distinct CDR3 sequences, around 68% appearing once. Sequenced material: sorted CD4+, CD8+, or CD8+CD57+ T cells (not recorded which) from PBMCs. This sequence joins TRBV12-3 or TRBV12-4 and TRBJ1-1; possibly TRBD1 for D (5 bases). This TCR derives from a human donor in good health, serving as a control. The DNA of the CDR3 is TGTGCCAGCACCCAAGGGAGTGGGGGACTAAACACTGAAGCTTTCTTT. The encoded protein is CASTQGSGGLNTEAFF.